These 18 T cell receptor beta chains were all obtained from the same sample, sequenced in a study of T cells after yellow fever vaccination. TCRdb independently ran MiXCR on the 5' RACE reads; one entry per CDR3 protein. The repertoire holds under 150,000 distinct CDR3 sequences, with 7.7% as singletons. The sequencing here drew on CD4+ T cells sorted from PBMCs, taken 5 days after the yellow fever booster vaccination. The source is a man aged 25 to 40 who received the YFV17D yellow fever vaccine.

This clonotype was counted between two and nine times. The chain combines TRBV5-4 with TRBJ2-3; 10 bases are a match to TRBD2. Trimming took 1 base from V and 6 from J; bases not matched to a gene: 11. This CDR3 contains 17 residues. CDR1 and CDR2 (germline): SGHNT, YYREEE (reference sequence). The CDR3 spells CASSLLGSASGSDTQYF. CDR3 nucleotides: TGTGCCAGCAGCTTGCTGGGGTCGGCTAGCGGGAGTGATACGCAGTATTTT.

This clonotype was found many times. The J gene is TRBJ2-3, the V gene TRBV10-3; D is uncertain. This CDR3 spans 16 amino acids. Germline-derived CDR1 and CDR2 are ENHRY and SYGVKD. Trimming removed 10 bases from V and 0 bases from J, with 20 bases in between. In nucleotides, the CDR3 is TGTGCCACCCTGCCGAATTTGGGTAAAAGCACAGATACGCAGTATTTT. This codes for CATLPNLGKSTDTQYF.

This sequence joins TRBV7-9 and TRBJ2-5; D may match TRBD1 or TRBD2 (5 bases each). Trimming shortened V by 5 bases and J by 5 bases, and 12 bases separated the two germline ends. The CDR3 consists of 13 residues. CDR1 is SEHNR and CDR2 is FQNEAQ in the germline V gene (reference sequence). Here the CDR3 reads CASSRGTGETQYF. The CDR3 DNA reads as TGTGCCAGCAGCCGTGGGACCGGGGAGACCCAGTACTTC.

The chain has TRBV7-2 and TRBJ2-7, with D perhaps given as TRBD1 or TRBD2 (6 bases each). CDR3 length equals 14 residues. V was trimmed by 5 bases and J by 6 bases, leaving 17 bases between them. Germline-derived CDR1 and CDR2 are SGHTA and FQGNSA. The CDR3 nucleotides read TGTGCCAGCAGCCCCGGGGGCTACGAACGCGAGCAGTACTTC. Protein product: CASSPGGYEREQYF.

This clonotype was counted at least ten times. In DNA, the CDR3 is TGTGCCAGCAGCTTAGCGCGACTAGAGTCTGGGGAGCTGTTTTTT. The encoded protein is CASSLARLESGELFF. The chain links TRBV7-2 to TRBJ2-2, with TRBD2 as a possible D gene (6 bases). V was shortened by 0 bases and J by 8 bases, with 13 bases between the two germline ends. The CDR3 runs 15 residues. Germline V CDR1 and CDR2: SGHTA, FQGNSA. Using reference TRBV7-2 and TRBJ2-2 for the parts outside the CDR3, the full variable domain is GAGVSQSPSNKVTEKGKDVELRCDPISGHTALYWYRQSLGQGLEFLIYFQGNSAPDKSGLPSDRFSAERTGGSVSTLTIQRTQQEDSAVYLCASSLARLESGELFFGEGSRLTVL.

This clonotype was seen at least ten times. The DNA for the CDR3 is TGTGCCAGCAGCACACCAGGGTCTCAGCCCCAGCATTTT. It specifies CASSTPGSQPQHF. The chain uses TRBV12-3 or TRBV12-4 and TRBJ1-5, with D perhaps TRBD1 (5 bases). Between the trimmed V and J ends, which lost 6 bases and 6 bases, there was a span of 12 bases. This CDR3 has 13 amino acids.

There are many counts of this clonotype. This chain joins TRBV20-1 and TRBJ2-3; D possibly corresponds to TRBD2 (5 bases). The CDR3 has 16 amino acids. V was clipped by 6 bases and J by 2 bases, with 21 bases between them. Germline CDR1 DFQATT, CDR2 SNEGSKA (reference sequence). CDR3 DNA: TGCAGTGCCGGCTGGCGGAAAATGGGAGCCACAGATACGCAGTATTTT. It codes for CSAGWRKMGATDTQYF.

This clonotype appeared many times. The chain uses TRBV5-6 and TRBJ2-6; D is uncertain. Germline CDR1 SGHDT, CDR2 YYEEEE. V gave up 6 bases and J gave up 2 bases, with 12 bases separating them. CDR3 size: 15 residues. CDR3: CASKEGPTGANVLTF. The CDR3 DNA follows: TGTGCCAGCAAGGAAGGGCCCACTGGGGCCAACGTCCTGACTTTC.

This clonotype was detected ten times or more. The rearrangement joins TRBV29-1 to TRBJ2-2, with TRBD1 as a possible D gene (6 bases). CDR1 and CDR2 from the germline V gene are SQVTM and ANQGSEA. This CDR3 is 13 amino acids long. Trimming cost V 3 bases and J 6 bases, with 11 bases left between them. The CDR3 bases are TGCAGCGTTGACAGGGGCGCCGCCGGGGAGCTGTTTTTT. It specifies CSVDRGAAGELFF.

There are many counts of this clonotype. The CDR3 sequence: CASSHRGTNTGELFF. As DNA, the CDR3 is TGCGCCAGCAGCCACAGGGGTACGAACACCGGGGAGCTGTTTTTT. The chain joins TRBV5-1 to TRBJ2-2; 7 bases are a match to TRBD1. The V gene's germline CDR1 is SGHRS and CDR2 YFSETQ. This CDR3 has 15 amino acids. J was trimmed by 0 bases and V by 4 bases; bases with no gene match: 3.

About this clonotype itself: A read error may be the cause here, since a much bigger clone is one base away. The V and J genes are TRBV3-1 and TRBJ2-7, with D possibly being TRBD1 or TRBD2 (5 bases each). Germline CDR1 and CDR2: LGHDT and YNNKEL (reference sequence). The V end lost 1 base, the J end lost 2 bases, and 18 bases lay between the germline ends. This CDR3 is 17 amino acids long. The CDR3 DNA sequence: TGTGCCAGCAGCCAAGTAACCGCCGGGACGGGCGCCTACGAGCAGTACTTC. The encoded protein is CASSQVTAGTGAYEQYF.

This clonotype has at least ten counts. The chain has TRBV18 and TRBJ2-1; D call uncertain. V was pared by 6 bases and J by 9 bases, with 18 bases between. The CDR3 is 14 amino acids. The V gene's germline CDR1 is KGHSH and CDR2 LQKENI. The CDR3, as DNA: TGTGCCAGCTCCGCCTCGACCATGTTGGGTGAGCAGTTCTTC. Translated: CASSASTMLGEQFF.

This clonotype occurred many times. The rearrangement links TRBV20-1 to TRBJ2-3; no reliable D call. Germline CDR1 and CDR2: DFQATT and SNEGSKA (reference sequence). Trimming pared 0 bases from V and 1 base from J, leaving 8 bases between. This CDR3 has 14 amino acids. CDR3 protein: CSARESGRTDTQYF. CDR3 coding DNA: TGCAGTGCTAGAGAGTCAGGACGCACAGATACGCAGTATTTT.

The chain employs TRBV7-3 and TRBJ2-3, with a tentative D call TRBD2 (5 bases). Trimming removed 5 bases at V and 3 bases at J, with 9 bases between. Germline V CDR1 and CDR2: SGHTA, FQGTGA. The CDR3 consists of 13 residues. The CDR3 here is CASSPAGTDTQYF. The CDR3 DNA sequence: TGTGCCAGCAGCCCGGCGGGTACAGATACGCAGTATTTT.

The gene calls are TRBV19 and TRBJ2-3; 10 nucleotides align to TRBD2. CDR1 LNHDA and CDR2 SQIVND come from the germline V gene (reference sequence). This CDR3 is 16 amino acids long. V was pared by 6 bases and J by 1 base, with 7 bases of the junction left unmatched. CDR3 coding DNA: TGTGCCAGTAGGCCTAGCGGGACTAGCGGCACAGATACGCAGTATTTT. It translates to CASRPSGTSGTDTQYF.

This clonotype was recorded many times. The V gene is TRBV20-1, the J gene TRBJ2-5; tentative D call: TRBD1 (5 bases). This CDR3 has 13 amino acids. V was shortened by 5 bases and J by 5 bases, with 15 bases between the two germline ends. Germline CDR1 DFQATT, CDR2 SNEGSKA (reference sequence). The CDR3 bases are TGCAGTGCTCCACCCAGGGTGGTCGAGACCCAGTACTTC. This encodes CSAPPRVVETQYF.

This clonotype was seen repeatedly, ten times or more. The chain joins TRBV4-2 to TRBJ1-5; D not certain. Germline V gene lookup returns CDR1 LGHNA and CDR2 YNFKEQ. The CDR3 extends over 14 amino acids. V was cut by 4 bases and J by 7 bases, with 14 bases left in between. The CDR3 loop is CASSPPGSRQPQHF. In nucleotides, the CDR3 is TGTGCCAGCAGCCCCCCGGGTTCTCGACAGCCCCAGCATTTT.

This clonotype was seen at least ten times. The chain's CDR3 is CASSSSSGAHNEQFF. The CDR3 nucleotides read TGTGCCAGCTCATCCTCATCCGGGGCCCACAATGAGCAGTTCTTC. The chain is built from TRBV18 and TRBJ2-1, with D possibly called TRBD1 or TRBD2 (5 bases each). Germline V gene lookup returns CDR1 KGHSH and CDR2 LQKENI. The CDR3 consists of 15 residues. V shed 5 bases and J shed 5 bases, with 16 bases lying between them. Full variable domain (missing parts from reference TRBV18 and TRBJ2-1): NAGVMQNPRHLVRRRGQEARLRCSPMKGHSHVYWYRQLPEEGLKFMVYLQKENIIDESGMPKERFSAEFPKEGPSILRIQQVVRGDSAAYFCASSSSSGAHNEQFFGPGTRLTVL.